This T cell receptor beta chain stems from a study of T cells in Graves' hyperthyroidism and ophthalmopathy (dated by TCRdb to the late 2010s). About the investigation overall: Peripheral blood was collected at initial diagnosis, before any treatment. The roughly 91 discovery patients were randomly divided into training and test sets at a 7:3 ratio. The study also compared thyroid tissue and blood T-cell repertoires from about six Graves' hyperthyroidism patients. To identify distinguishing TCR V-J signatures, a discovery cohort of 90 to 100 patients was used, comprising 40 to 45 with Graves' ophthalmopathy and roughly 60 with stable Graves' hyperthyroidism. The paper describes TCR Vbeta CDR3 sequencing of 140 or so peripheral blood samples, made up of some 42 ophthalmopathy patients, 70 to 75 hyperthyroidism patients and about 17 progressor patients. After sampling, hyperthyroidism patients received methimazole starting at 30 mg daily, and ophthalmopathy patients received high-dose intravenous methylprednisolone. Prospective prediction of ophthalmopathy was tested in an independent validation cohort of approximately 19 hyperthyroidism patients and approximately 17 patients who later progressed to ophthalmopathy.

Amplification of TCR beta CDR3 regions was carried out from RNA transcripts. The first round of RT-PCR for the TCR CDR3 was performed with the HTBI primer set and the Qiagen OneStep RT-PCR kit. Libraries were constructed in a second round of multiplex PCR, after which size selection and purification were performed. The libraries were sequenced on an Illumina HiSeq2000 using paired-end 100 bp reads. From the authors' description of their analysis: SOAPnuke was used to process the raw data, with reads discarded if the reads contained adapters or uncalled bases, had a mean Phred below 15, or lacked an exact constant-primer or identifier match. COPE v1.2.5 was used to merge high-quality paired reads, and clonotypes were defined as unique nucleotide sequences. MiTCR v1.1 was used to align the clonotypes against IMGT TRBV, TRBD and TRBJ reference segments. Analysis was restricted to V-J combinations with a frequency above 0.0001, which covered roughly 99% of repertoires. The TCS score was defined as F50 (clonal expansion) divided by E x V (chaos), with BLOSUM62-based TCRdist calculated between CDR3 peptides within each V-J. Welch's t-statistics and random forest reduced around 510 V-J features to 10 to 15, which were used in a naive Bayes classifier (R e1071). TCRdb reran the public reads through fastp at Q25 and MiXCR, keeping productive beta chains. Each entry merges the rows of one CDR3 protein and shows their most common DNA and genes. The V and J calls were not made by the authors but by TCRdb's processing. Present in this sample are about 640,000 distinct CDR3 sequences, around 21% of which were seen just once. Together, the top ten hold under 35% of the sample.

Ophthalmopathy patients had moderately to severely active disease, with a Clinical Activity Score of 3 or more, a NOSPECS grade of 4 or more, and a disease duration of less than 3 months. Exclusion was applied to patients with uncontrolled infections, other autoimmune diseases, pregnancy or lactation. Clinical symptoms, serum thyroxine and TRAb, thyroid ultrasound, and orbital computed tomography formed the basis for the diagnoses. PBMCs were isolated from more than 9 ml of fresh peripheral blood by Ficoll-Paque density gradient centrifugation. Trizol reagent was used to extract total RNA, and RNA quality was then checked on an Agilent 2100 Bioanalyzer. This clonotype was counted only a few times. The target of this receptor is not known. No base qualities exist here, and no much larger clone lies one base off it. A distance of 18 bases separates the germline ends of V and J, which lose 5 bases and 7 bases respectively. CDR1 is given as SEHNR and CDR2 as FQNEAQ, both from the germline V gene (reference sequence). From cysteine to phenylalanine, the CDR3 is 14 amino acids long. The read is trimmed to its CDR3 DNA, 42 bases read in frame from base 1.

The paper as a whole reports these results and caveats: Ophthalmopathy was separated from stable hyperthyroidism by a 13 V-J signature model, with about 88% sensitivity and 81% to 82% specificity obtained in cross-validation and 80%/75% obtained in testing. Sample size was not statistically predetermined, and blinding of investigators to group allocation was not performed. Most expanded thyroid clonotypes (frequency above 0.001) were also found in blood, which suggests that blood repertoires may mirror thyroid immune responses. In validation, progression to ophthalmopathy was predicted by the model with 70% to 71% sensitivity and around 75% specificity, a median of roughly 6 months before onset.

Specimen: blood. The V and J genes are TRBV7-9 and TRBJ2-7, with the D assignment possibly TRBD1 or TRBD2, given 5 matching bases for each. This TCR was recovered from a man aged 25 to 40 with Graves' ophthalmopathy. The CDR3 region has the sequence CASSPGTRVEEQYF. The bases read TGTGCCAGCAGCCCCGGGACCCGAGTCGAGGAGCAGTACTTC.